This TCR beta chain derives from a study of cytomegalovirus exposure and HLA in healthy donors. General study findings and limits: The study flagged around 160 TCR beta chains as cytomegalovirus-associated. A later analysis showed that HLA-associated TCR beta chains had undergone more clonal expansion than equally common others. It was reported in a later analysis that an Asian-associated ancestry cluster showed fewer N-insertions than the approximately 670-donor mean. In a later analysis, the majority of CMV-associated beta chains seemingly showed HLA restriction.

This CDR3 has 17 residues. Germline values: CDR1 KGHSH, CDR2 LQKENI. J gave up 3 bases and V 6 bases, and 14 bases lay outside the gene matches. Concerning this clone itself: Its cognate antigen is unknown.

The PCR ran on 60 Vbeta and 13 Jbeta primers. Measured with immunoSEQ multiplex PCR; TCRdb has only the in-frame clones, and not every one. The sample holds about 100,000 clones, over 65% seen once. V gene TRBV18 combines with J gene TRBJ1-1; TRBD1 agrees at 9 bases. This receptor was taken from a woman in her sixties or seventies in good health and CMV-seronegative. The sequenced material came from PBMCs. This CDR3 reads CASSPTGGSNPDTEAFF. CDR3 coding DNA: TGTGCCAGCTCTCCAACAGGGGGCTCAAACCCGGACACTGAAGCTTTCTTT.